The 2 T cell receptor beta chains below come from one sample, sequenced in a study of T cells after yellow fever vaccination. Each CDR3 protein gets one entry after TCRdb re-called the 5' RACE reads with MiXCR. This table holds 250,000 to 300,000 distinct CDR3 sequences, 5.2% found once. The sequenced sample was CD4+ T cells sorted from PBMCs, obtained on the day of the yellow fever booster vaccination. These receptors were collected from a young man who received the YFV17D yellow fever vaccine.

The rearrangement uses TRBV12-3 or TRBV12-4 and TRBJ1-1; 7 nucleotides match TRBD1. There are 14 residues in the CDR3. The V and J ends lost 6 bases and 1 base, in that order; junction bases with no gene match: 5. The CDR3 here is CASSAGGKNTEAFF. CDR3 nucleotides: TGTGCCAGCAGCGCAGGGGGTAAGAACACTGAAGCTTTCTTT.

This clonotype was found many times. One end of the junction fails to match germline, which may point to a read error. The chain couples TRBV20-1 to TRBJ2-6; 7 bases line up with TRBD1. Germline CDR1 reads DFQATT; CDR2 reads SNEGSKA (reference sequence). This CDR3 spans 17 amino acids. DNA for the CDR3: TGCAGCGCGCCATCGACCCGGGGACAGTCTGGGCCCAACGTCCTGACTTTC. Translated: CSAPSTRGQSGPNVLTF.